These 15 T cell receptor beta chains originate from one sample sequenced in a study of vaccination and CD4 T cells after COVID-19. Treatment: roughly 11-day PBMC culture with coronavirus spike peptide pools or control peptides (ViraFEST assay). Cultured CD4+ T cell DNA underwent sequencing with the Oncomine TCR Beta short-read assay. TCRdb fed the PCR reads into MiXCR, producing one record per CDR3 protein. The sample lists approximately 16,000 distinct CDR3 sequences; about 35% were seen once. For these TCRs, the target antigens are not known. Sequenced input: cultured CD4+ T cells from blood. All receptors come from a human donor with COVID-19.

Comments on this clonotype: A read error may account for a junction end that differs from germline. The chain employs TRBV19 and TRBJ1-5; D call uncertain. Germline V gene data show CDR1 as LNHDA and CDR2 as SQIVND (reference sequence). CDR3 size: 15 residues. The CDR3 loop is CVSSIIERGNQPQHF. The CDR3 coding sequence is TGTGTCAGTAGTATAATCGAAAGGGGCAATCAGCCCCAGCATTTT.

CDR3 DNA sequence: TGCAGTGCTAGGGCGGCAGGGGGAGGCAATGAGCAGTTCTTC. Residues: CSARAAGGGNEQFF. This sequence joins TRBV20-1 and TRBJ2-1; D possibly corresponds to TRBD1 (7 bases). The germline gives CDR1 DFQATT, CDR2 SNEGSKA (reference sequence). The CDR3 extends over 14 amino acids. The V and J ends lost 3 bases and 6 bases respectively, with 15 bases between them.

The CDR3 nucleotides read TGTGCCACGATGAGCACAGCCTATGACGGCTACACCTTC. Translated: CATMSTAYDGYTF. The rearrangement joins TRBV24-1 to TRBJ1-2; D remains ambiguous. The CDR3 extends over 13 amino acids. Germline values: CDR1 KGHDR, CDR2 SFDVKD. The V end lost 10 bases, the J end lost 8 bases, and 19 bases lay between the germline ends.

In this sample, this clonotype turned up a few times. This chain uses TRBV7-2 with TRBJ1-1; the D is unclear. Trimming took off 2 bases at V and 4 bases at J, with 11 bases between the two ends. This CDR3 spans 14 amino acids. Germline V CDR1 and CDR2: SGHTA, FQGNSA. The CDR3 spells CASSLHRGSTEAFF. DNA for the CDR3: TGTGCCAGCAGCTTACATCGAGGATCCACTGAAGCTTTCTTT. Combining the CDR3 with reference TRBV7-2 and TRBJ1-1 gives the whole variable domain GAGVSQSPSNKVTEKGKDVELRCDPISGHTALYWYRQSLGQGLEFLIYFQGNSAPDKSGLPSDRFSAERTGGSVSTLTIQRTQQEDSAVYLCASSLHRGSTEAFFGQGTRLTVV.

The CDR3 region is CASSVSGGTEETQYF. The CDR3 bases are TGTGCCAGCAGCGTCAGCGGGGGGACCGAAGAGACCCAGTACTTC. V usage is TRBV7-2 and J usage is TRBJ2-5, with TRBD2 identical over 9 bases. The germline V gene has CDR1 SGHTA and CDR2 FQGNSA. This CDR3 region has 15 residues. V was pared by 5 bases and J by 3 bases, with 7 bases of the junction left unmatched.

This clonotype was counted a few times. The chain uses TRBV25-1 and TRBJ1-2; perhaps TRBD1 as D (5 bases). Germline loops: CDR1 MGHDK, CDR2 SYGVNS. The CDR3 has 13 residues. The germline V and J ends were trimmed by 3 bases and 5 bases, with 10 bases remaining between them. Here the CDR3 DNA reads TGTGCCAGCAGTGACGCGGCAGGGTATGGCTACACCTTC. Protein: CASSDAAGYGYTF.

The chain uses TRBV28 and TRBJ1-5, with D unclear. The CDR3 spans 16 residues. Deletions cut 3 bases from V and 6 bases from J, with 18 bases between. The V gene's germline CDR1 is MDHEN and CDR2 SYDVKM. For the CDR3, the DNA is TGTGCCAGCAGTTTTAGATTACTCGTAGGATCTCAGCCCCAGCATTTT. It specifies CASSFRLLVGSQPQHF.

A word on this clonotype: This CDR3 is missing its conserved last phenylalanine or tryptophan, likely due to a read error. The CDR3 spells CASSRSGPDTQYL. The CDR3 nucleotides read TGTGCCAGCAGCCGCTCCGGGCCAGATACGCAGTATCTT. V gene TRBV7-3 combines with J gene TRBJ2-3; the D is unclear. The ends were cut back, 5 bases at V and 4 bases at J, with 10 bases in the middle. The CDR3 spans 13 residues. CDR1 and CDR2 (germline): SGHTA, FQGTGA.

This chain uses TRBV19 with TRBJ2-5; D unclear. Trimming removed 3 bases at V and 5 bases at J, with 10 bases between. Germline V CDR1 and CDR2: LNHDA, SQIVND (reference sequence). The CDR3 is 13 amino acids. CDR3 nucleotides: TGTGCCAGTAGTATTAAGGGAATGGAGACCCAGTACTTC. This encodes CASSIKGMETQYF.

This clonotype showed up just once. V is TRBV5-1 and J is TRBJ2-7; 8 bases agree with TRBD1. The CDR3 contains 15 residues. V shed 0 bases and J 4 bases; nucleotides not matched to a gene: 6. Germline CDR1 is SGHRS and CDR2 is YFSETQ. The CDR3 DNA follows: TGCGCCAGCAGCTTGGGGGGGACAGGATCATACGAGCAGTACTTC. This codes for CASSLGGTGSYEQYF.

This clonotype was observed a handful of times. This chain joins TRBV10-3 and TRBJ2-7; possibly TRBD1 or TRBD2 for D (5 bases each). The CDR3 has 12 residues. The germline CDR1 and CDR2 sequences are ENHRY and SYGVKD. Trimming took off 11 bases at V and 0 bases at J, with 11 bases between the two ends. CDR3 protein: CASGPSSYEQYF. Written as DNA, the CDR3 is TGTGCCTCGGGACCGAGCTCCTACGAGCAGTACTTC.

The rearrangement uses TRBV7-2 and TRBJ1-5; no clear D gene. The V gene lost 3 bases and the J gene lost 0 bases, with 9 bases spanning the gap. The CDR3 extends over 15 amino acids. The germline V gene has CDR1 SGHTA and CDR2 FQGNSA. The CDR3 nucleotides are TGTGCCAGCAGCTTCTGGGGTTATAGCAATCAGCCCCAGCATTTT. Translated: CASSFWGYSNQPQHF. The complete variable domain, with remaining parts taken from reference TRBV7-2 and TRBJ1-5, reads GAGVSQSPSNKVTEKGKDVELRCDPISGHTALYWYRQSLGQGLEFLIYFQGNSAPDKSGLPSDRFSAERTGGSVSTLTIQRTQQEDSAVYLCASSFWGYSNQPQHFGDGTRLSIL.

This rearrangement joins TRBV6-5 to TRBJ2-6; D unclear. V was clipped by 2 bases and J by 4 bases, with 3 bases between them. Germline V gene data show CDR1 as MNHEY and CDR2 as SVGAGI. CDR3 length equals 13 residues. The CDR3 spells CASSYGGANVLTF. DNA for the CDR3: TGTGCCAGCAGTTACGGGGGGGCCAACGTCCTGACTTTC.

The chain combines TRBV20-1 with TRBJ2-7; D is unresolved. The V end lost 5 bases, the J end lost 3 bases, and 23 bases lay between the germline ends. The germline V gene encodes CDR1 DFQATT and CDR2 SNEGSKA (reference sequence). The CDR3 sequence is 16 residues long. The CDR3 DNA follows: TGCAGTGCTCTACGACCTATACCCGGGTCTGACTACGAGCAGTACTTC. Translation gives CSALRPIPGSDYEQYF.

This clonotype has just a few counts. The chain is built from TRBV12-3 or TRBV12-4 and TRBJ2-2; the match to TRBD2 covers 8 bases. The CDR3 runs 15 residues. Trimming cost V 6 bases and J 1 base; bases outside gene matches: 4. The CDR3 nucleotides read TGTGCCAGCAGCCCTGCGGGGGGGAACACCGGGGAGCTGTTTTTT. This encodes CASSPAGGNTGELFF.